This T cell receptor beta chain stems from a study of CD8+ T cells in alopecia areata. Notes on the study in general: Tofacitinib significantly decreased scalp clonality and expanded CD8+ clones among top 100. When scalp samples are sequenced, resident alphabeta T cells of normal skin are also captured.

Losses at the gene ends were 6 bases for V and 3 bases for J; bases not matched to a gene: 6. CDR1 and CDR2 (germline): LGHNA, YNFKEQ. This CDR3 is 15 amino acids long. Stated treatment: oral pan-JAK inhibitor, 5-10 mg twice daily. The sorting of PBMCs gave CD4+ and CD8+ T cells. In each case, RNA was isolated and then reverse transcribed into cDNA as the sequencing template. The repertoire was sequenced with immunoSEQ multiplex PCR; TCRdb's copy has only in-frame clones and lacks some. The table has about 190,000 clones, 55% to 70% seen once. In regard to this clone: As yet, its antigen is unknown.

This clonotype was obtained from a human donor with alopecia areata. The chain joins TRBV4-2 to TRBJ2-7; 12 positions agree with TRBD2. The material sequenced was CD4+ T cells sorted from blood, taken at week 4, from a patient treated with tofacitinib. CDR3 sequence reads: CASRNLAGGNYEQYF. CDR3 bases: TGTGCCAGCAGAAACCTAGCGGGAGGGAACTACGAGCAGTACTTC.